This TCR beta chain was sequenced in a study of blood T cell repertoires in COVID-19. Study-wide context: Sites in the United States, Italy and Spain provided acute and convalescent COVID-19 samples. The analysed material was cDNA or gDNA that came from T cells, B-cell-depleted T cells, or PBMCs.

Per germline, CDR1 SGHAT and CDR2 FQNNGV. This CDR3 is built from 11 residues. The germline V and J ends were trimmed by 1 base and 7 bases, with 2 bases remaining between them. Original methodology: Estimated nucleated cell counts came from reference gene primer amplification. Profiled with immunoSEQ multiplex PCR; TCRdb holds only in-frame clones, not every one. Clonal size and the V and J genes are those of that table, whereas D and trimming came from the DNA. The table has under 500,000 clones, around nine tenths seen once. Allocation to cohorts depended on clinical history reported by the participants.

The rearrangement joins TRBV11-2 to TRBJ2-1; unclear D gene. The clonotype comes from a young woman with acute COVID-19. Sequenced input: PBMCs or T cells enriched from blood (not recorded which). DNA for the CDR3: TGTGCCAGCAGCTTAGCAAATGAGCAGTTCTTC. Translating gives CASSLANEQFF.